The 10 T cell receptor beta chains below all came from one sample that was sequenced in a study of tissue T cells after allogeneic stem cell transplantation. Time point reported: mouse harvest day 7 after allogeneic transplant. Each mouse received 10^7 T-cell-depleted marrow cells plus 10^6 splenic CD5+ T cells by tail vein. Assay: immunoSEQ multiplex PCR; the TCRdb copy retains only in-frame clones and omits some. The data contain thousands of clones, 47% of them singletons. The sequencing input was gut tissue. The receptor set was obtained from a female BALB/c mouse given C57BL/6 T cells with graft-versus-host disease after an allogeneic hematopoietic cell transplant.

In this sample, this clone turned up once. Gene and germline names: mouse. The read ends 1 residue shy of where the CDR3 ends; the end is completed using the germline J gene. The rearrangement links TRBV24 to TRBJ2-4; the match to TRBD1 covers 9 bases. CDR3 length: 13 amino acids. From germline, CDR1 is KGHTA and CDR2 FRNEEI. The V segment lost 8 bases and the J segment 3 bases; nucleotides outside the gene matches: 3. The CDR3 bases that were read are TGTGCCAGCCTACAGGGGGCCCAAAACACCTTGTAC. Protein: CASLQGAQNTLY. The entire CDR3 sequence reads CASLQGAQNTLYF.

In the case of this clone: The genes are named according to mouse. The read ends 1 residue before the CDR3 terminus; that terminus is restored from the germline J gene. This chain joins TRBV3 and TRBJ1-4, with 12 bases lining up with TRBD1. The ends lost 5 bases at V and 7 bases at J; junction bases unmatched: 2. This CDR3 is 14 amino acids long. The germline gives CDR1 SNHLY, CDR2 FYNGKV (reference sequence). CDR3 residues: CASSRDRGLERLFF. The DNA read from the CDR3 is TGTGCCAGCAGCCGGGACAGGGGGCTCGAAAGATTATTT.

In this sample, this clone turned up a few times. Gene names and germline refer to mouse. The CDR3 end falls 1 residue outside the read, so it is completed with the germline J gene. The rearrangement links TRBV3 to TRBJ2-1; tentatively, D is TRBD1 (5 bases). CDR1 is SNHLY and CDR2 is FYNGKV in the germline V gene (reference sequence). The length of the CDR3 is 14 residues. V dropped 2 bases and J dropped 1 base, with 6 bases sitting between them. Partial CDR3 DNA: TGTGCCAGCAGCTTAAGGGGAAACTATGCTGAGCAGTTC. This codes for CASSLRGNYAEQF. The full CDR3 protein reads CASSLRGNYAEQFF. The whole variable domain, remainder taken from reference TRBV3 and TRBJ2-1, is GPKVLQIPSHQIIDMGQMVTLNCDPVSNHLYFYWYKQILGQQMEFLVNFYNGKVMEKSKLFKDQFSVERPDGSYFTLKIQPTALEDSAVYFCASSLRGNYAEQFFGPGTRLTVL.

With respect to this clone: Here the gene names and germline are mouse. The CDR3 goes on 1 residue after the read ends, and that part is filled in from the germline J gene. Distinct nucleotide sequences in the sample also encode this CDR3. The J gene is TRBJ2-7, the V gene TRBV26; 8 bases align to TRBD1. Germline V lookup: CDR1 KGHPV, CDR2 FQNQEV (reference sequence). The CDR3 has 13 residues. Losses at the gene ends were 2 bases for V and 3 bases for J; bases not matched to a gene: 0. The sequenced part of the CDR3 DNA is TGTGCCAGCAGTCTGGACAGGGGCTATGAACAGTAC. It specifies CASSLDRGYEQY. The CDR3 in full is CASSLDRGYEQYF.

This clone has more than one count but fewer than ten. Germline and genes here are mouse. The sequenced fragment ends 1 residue before the CDR3 boundary, so the rest is inferred from the germline J gene. V and J are TRBV16 and TRBJ2-7; 11 bases map to TRBD2. J lost 0 bases, V lost 5 bases, and 6 bases had no gene match. The CDR3 spans 16 residues. Per the germline V gene, CDR1 is SGHSA and CDR2 is FRNQAP. The CDR3 sequence: CASSPRLGGSSYEQYF. CDR3 DNA (partial): TGTGCAAGCAGCCCCCGACTGGGGGGGAGCTCCTATGAACAGTAC.

Points on this clone: Mouse germline and gene names are used. Read coverage stops 1 residue before the CDR3 terminus; the germline J gene supplies the remainder. The chain employs TRBV19 and TRBJ2-1, with 7 bases aligning to TRBD2. Germline CDR1 is FNHDT and CDR2 is SITEND (reference sequence). Losses at the gene ends were 5 bases for V and 3 bases for J; bases not matched to a gene: 5. The length of the CDR3 is 14 residues. The CDR3 region is CASRELGSYAEQFF. The part of the CDR3 DNA that was read is TGTGCCAGCAGAGAACTGGGGTCCTATGCTGAGCAGTTC.

Comments on this clone: Any gene name here is a mouse gene name. The DNA ends 1 residue before the CDR3 does, and the rest of the CDR3 is filled in from the germline J gene. The V call is TRBV15, the J call TRBJ2-7, with D possibly matching TRBD2 (7 bases). The CDR3 spans 13 residues. Per germline, CDR1 SGHND and CDR2 FRSKSL. Trimming pared 5 bases from V and 6 bases from J, leaving 14 bases between. CDR3 DNA (partial): TGTGCCAGCAGTCCCCGGGGGGCGGGTGAACAGTAC. Translated: CASSPRGAGEQY. The whole CDR3 sequence reads CASSPRGAGEQYF.

Regarding this clone: Gene names follow the mouse nomenclature. The read ends 1 residue shy of where the CDR3 ends; the end is completed using the germline J gene. The J gene is TRBJ2-5, the V gene TRBV16, with TRBD2 identical over 8 bases. CDR3 length equals 14 residues. The trim removed 5 bases at V and 3 bases at J, leaving 4 bases unmatched. Germline V gene lookup returns CDR1 SGHSA and CDR2 FRNQAP. CDR3: CASSANWGQDTQYF. CDR3 DNA, as far as it was read: TGTGCAAGCAGCGCCAACTGGGGGCAAGACACCCAGTAC.

Concerning this clone itself: Gene names and germline refer to mouse. Read data end 1 residue before the CDR3 end; the end is taken from the germline J gene. The chain links TRBV26 to TRBJ2-4; tentatively, D is TRBD1 (6 bases). V shed 6 bases and J shed 3 bases, with 10 bases lying between them. CDR3 size: 13 residues. Germline CDR1 and CDR2: KGHPV and FQNQEV (reference sequence). This CDR3 is CASRPGQQNTLYF. The covered CDR3 bases are TGTGCCAGCAGACCGGGACAACAAAACACCTTGTAC.

Remarks on this clone: Mouse germline and gene names are used. Read coverage stops 1 residue before the CDR3 terminus; the germline J gene supplies the remainder. This chain joins TRBV12-2 and TRBJ2-2; 8 positions match TRBD2. Germline lookup yields CDR1 SGHLS and CDR2 HYDKME. Trimming at V came to 0 bases and at J to 2 bases, leaving 1 base not matched to a gene. This CDR3 spans 15 amino acids. CDR3 loop: CASSLGTGNTGQLYF. Incomplete CDR3 DNA: TGTGCCAGCTCTCTCGGGACTGGTAACACCGGGCAGCTCTAC. Filled out from reference TRBV12-2 and TRBJ2-2, the complete variable domain reads NSGVVQSPRYIIKGKGERSILKCIPISGHLSVAWYQQTQGQELKFFIQHYDKMERDKGNLPSRFSVQQFDDYHSEMNMSALELEDSAVYFCASSLGTGNTGQLYFGEGSKLTVL.